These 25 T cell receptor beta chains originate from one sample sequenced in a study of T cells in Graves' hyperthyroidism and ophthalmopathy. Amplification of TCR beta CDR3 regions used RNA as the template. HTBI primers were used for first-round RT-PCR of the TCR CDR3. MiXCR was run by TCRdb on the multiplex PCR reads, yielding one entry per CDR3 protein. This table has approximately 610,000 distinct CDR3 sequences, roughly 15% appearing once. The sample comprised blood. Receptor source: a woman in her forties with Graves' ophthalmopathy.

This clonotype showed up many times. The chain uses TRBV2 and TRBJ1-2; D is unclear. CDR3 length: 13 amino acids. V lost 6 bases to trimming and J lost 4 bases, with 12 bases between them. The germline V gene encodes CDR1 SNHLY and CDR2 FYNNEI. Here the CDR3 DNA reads TGTGCCAGCAGCGCGGACGGAACCTATGGCTACACCTTC. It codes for CASSADGTYGYTF.

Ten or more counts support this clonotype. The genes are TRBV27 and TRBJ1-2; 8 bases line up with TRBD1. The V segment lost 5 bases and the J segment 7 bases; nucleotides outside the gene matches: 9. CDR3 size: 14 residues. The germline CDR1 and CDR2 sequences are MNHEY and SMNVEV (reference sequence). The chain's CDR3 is CASSTRDRGGGYTF. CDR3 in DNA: TGTGCCAGCAGTACGAGAGACAGGGGTGGTGGCTACACCTTC.

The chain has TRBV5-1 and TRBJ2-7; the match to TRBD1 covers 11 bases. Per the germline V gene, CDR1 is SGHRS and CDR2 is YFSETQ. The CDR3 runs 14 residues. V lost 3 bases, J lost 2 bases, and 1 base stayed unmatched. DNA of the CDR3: TGCGCCAGCAGCTGGACAGGGGGCACCTACGAGCAGTACTTC. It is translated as CASSWTGGTYEQYF.

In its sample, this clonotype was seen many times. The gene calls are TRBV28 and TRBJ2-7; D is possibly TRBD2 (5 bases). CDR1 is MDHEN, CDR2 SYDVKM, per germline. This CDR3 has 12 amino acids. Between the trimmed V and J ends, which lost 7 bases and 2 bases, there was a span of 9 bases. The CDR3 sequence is CASMERPYEQYF. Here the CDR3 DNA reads TGTGCCAGCATGGAGCGGCCCTACGAGCAGTACTTC.

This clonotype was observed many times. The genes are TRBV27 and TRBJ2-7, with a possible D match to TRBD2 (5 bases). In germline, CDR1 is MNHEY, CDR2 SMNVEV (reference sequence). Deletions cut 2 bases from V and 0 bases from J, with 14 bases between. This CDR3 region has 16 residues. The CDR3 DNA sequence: TGTGCCAGCAGTTTAAGTATATTGGGAGACTCCTACGAGCAGTACTTC. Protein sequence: CASSLSILGDSYEQYF.

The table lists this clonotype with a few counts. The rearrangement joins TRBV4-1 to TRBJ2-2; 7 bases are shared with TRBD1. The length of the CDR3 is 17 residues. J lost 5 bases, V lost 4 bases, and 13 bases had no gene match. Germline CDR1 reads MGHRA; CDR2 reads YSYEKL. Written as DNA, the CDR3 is TGCGCCAGCAGCCCTGGGCCTAGGGGGACAGCTACCGGGGAGCTGTTTTTT. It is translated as CASSPGPRGTATGELFF.

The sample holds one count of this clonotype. The DNA for the CDR3 is TGTGCCAGCAGGGACCTGCAGGGACCGACTAGCGGGGCGGGAGAGACCCAGTACTTC. Protein sequence: CASRDLQGPTSGAGETQYF. J is TRBJ2-5 and V is TRBV2, with 11 positions matching TRBD2. Germline CDR1 and CDR2: SNHLY and FYNNEI. J was trimmed by 4 bases and V by 6 bases; bases with no gene match: 19. This CDR3 is built from 19 residues.

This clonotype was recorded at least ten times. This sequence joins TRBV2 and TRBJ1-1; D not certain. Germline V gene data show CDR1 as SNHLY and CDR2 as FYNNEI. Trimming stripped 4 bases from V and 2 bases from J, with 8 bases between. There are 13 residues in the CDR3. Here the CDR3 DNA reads TGTGCCAGCAGTGGCGCGGGAAACACTGAAGCTTTCTTT. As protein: CASSGAGNTEAFF.

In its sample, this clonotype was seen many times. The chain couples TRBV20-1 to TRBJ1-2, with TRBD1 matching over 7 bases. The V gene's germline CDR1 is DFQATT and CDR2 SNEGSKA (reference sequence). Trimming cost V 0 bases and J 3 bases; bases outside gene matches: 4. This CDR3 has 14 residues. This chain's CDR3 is CSARDRGQDYGYTF. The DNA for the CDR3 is TGCAGTGCTAGAGATCGAGGACAGGACTATGGCTACACCTTC.

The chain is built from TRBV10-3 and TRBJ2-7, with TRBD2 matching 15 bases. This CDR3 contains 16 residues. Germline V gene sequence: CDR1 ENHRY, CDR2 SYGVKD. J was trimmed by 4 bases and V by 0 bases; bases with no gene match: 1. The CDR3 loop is CAISESGLAGGYEQYF. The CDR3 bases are TGTGCCATCAGTGAGTCGGGACTAGCGGGGGGATACGAGCAGTACTTC.

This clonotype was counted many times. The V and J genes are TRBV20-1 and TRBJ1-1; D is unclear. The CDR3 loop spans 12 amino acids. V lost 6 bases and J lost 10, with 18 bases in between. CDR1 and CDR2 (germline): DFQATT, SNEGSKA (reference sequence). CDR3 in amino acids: CSARDGRVRAFF. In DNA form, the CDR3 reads TGCAGTGCCCGAGACGGAAGAGTGAGAGCTTTCTTT.

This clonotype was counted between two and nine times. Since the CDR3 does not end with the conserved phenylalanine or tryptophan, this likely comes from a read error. The CDR3 nucleotides are TGCGCCAGCAGCTTGGTACTAGGGACAGAGAGGAACACTGAAGCTTTCGTT. This gives the protein CASSLVLGTERNTEAFV. The rearrangement links TRBV5-1 to TRBJ1-1; 7 positions agree with TRBD1. The CDR3 is made up of 17 amino acids. CDR1 is SGHRS and CDR2 is YFSETQ in the germline V gene. The V segment lost 0 bases and the J segment 1 base; nucleotides outside the gene matches: 9.

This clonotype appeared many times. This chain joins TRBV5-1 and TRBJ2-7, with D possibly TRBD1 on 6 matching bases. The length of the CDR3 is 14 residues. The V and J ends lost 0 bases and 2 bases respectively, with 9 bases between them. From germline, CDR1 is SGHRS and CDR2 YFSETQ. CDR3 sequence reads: CASSLGTVTYEQYF. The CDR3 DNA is TGCGCCAGCAGCTTGGGGACAGTCACCTACGAGCAGTACTTC.

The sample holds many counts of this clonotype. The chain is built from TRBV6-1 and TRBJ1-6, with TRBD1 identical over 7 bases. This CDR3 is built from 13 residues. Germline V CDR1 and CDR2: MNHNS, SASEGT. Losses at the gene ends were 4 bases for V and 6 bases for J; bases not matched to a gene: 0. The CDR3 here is CASSGQGNSPLHF. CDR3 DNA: TGTGCCAGCAGTGGACAGGGTAATTCACCCCTCCACTTT.

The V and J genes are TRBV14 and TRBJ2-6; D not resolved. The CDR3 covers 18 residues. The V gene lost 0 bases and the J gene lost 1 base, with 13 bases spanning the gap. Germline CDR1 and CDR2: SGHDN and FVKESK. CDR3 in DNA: TGTGCCAGCAGCCAAGAACCGCCTTCTAGTTCTGGGGCCAACGTCCTGACTTTC. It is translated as CASSQEPPSSSGANVLTF.

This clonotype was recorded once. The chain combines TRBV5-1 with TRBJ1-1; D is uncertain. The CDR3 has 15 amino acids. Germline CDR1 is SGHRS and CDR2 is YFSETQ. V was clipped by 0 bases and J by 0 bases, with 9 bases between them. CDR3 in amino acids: CASSLGTSMNTEAFF. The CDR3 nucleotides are TGCGCCAGCAGCTTGGGGACGTCGATGAACACTGAAGCTTTCTTT.

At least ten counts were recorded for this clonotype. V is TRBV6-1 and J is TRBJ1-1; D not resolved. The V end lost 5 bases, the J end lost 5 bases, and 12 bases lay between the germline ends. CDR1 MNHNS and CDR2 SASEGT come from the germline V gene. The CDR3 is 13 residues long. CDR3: CASSTAGRTEAFF. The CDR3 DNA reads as TGTGCCAGCAGTACAGCGGGGAGGACTGAAGCTTTCTTT.

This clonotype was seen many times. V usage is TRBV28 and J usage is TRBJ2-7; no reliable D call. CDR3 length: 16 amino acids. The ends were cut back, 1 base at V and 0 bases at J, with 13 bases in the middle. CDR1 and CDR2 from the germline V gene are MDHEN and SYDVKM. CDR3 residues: CASSLFWRPDSYEQYF. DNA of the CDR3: TGTGCCAGCAGTTTATTTTGGCGCCCAGACTCCTACGAGCAGTACTTC. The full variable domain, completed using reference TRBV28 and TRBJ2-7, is DVKVTQSSRYLVKRTGEKVFLECVQDMDHENMFWYRQDPGLGLRLIYFSYDVKMKEKGDIPEGYSVSREKKERFSLILESASTNQTSMYLCASSLFWRPDSYEQYFGPGTRLTVT.

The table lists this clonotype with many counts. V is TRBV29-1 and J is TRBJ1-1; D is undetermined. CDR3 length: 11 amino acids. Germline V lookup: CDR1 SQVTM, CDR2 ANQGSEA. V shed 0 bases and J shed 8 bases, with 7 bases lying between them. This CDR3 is CSVEDGREAFF. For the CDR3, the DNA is TGCAGCGTTGAAGATGGCAGGGAAGCTTTCTTT.

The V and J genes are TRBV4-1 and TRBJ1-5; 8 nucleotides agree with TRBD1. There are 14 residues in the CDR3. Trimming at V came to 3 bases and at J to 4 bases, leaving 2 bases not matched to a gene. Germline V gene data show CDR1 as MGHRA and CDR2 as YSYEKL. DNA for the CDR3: TGCGCCAGCAGCCAGGGACAGGATAATCAGCCCCAGCATTTT. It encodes CASSQGQDNQPQHF.

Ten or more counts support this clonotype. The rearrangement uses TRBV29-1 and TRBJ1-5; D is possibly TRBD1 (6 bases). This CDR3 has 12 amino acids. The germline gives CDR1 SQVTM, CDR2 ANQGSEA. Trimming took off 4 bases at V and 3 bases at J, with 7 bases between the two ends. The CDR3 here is CSVGDNNQPQHF. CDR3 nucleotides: TGCAGCGTTGGGGACAACAATCAGCCCCAGCATTTT. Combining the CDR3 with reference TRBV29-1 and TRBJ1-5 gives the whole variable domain SAVISQKPSRDICQRGTSLTIQCQVDSQVTMMFWYRQQPGQSLTLIATANQGSEATYESGFVIDKFPISRPNLTFSTLTVSNMSPEDSSIYLCSVGDNNQPQHFGDGTRLSIL.

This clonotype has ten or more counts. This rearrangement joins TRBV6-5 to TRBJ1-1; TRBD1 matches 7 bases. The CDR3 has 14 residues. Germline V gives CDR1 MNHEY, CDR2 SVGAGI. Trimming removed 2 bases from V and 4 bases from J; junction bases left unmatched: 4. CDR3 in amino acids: CASSYRYRGTEAFF. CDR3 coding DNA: TGTGCCAGCAGTTACCGCTACAGGGGCACTGAAGCTTTCTTT.

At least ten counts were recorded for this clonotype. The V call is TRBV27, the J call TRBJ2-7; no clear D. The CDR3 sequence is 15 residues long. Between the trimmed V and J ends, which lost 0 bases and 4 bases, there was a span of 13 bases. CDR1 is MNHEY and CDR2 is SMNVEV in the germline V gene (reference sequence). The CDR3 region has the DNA TGTGCCAGCAGTTTATCTTCCGTAGGTGGGTACGAGCAGTACTTC. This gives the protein CASSLSSVGGYEQYF.

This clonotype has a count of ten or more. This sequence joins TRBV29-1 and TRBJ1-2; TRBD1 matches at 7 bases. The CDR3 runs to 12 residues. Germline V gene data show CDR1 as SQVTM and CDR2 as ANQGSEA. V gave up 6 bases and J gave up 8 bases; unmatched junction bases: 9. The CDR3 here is CSVDDRVKGYTF. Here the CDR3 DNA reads TGCAGCGTCGATGACAGGGTAAAAGGCTACACCTTC.

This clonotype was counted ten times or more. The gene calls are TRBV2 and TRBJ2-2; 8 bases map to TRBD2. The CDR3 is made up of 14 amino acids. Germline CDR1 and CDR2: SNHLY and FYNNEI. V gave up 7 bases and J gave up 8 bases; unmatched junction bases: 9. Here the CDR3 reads CASTGVRLAGELFF. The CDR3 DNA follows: TGTGCCAGCACGGGGGTGCGACTAGCGGGGGAGCTGTTTTTT.